These T cell receptor beta chains were read from a single sample in a study of identical twins. One entry per CDR3 protein results from TCRdb running MiXCR on the 5' RACE reads. The sample holds 350,000 to 450,000 distinct CDR3 sequences, approximately 17% seen once. The sample was naive T cells sorted from blood. These receptors were obtained from a man aged 45-65 years in good health. Both conserved end residues are part of each CDR3. D genes are given only for firm matches. Size is omitted from some rows. Given values are once, few, many or a class for expanded clones.

J gene	clone size	V gene	D gene	CDR3 protein	CDR3 DNA
TRBJ1-2	NA	TRBV5-6	TRBD1	CASSFRGPSGYTF	TGTGCCAGCAGCTTCAGGGGGCCGAGTGGCTACACCTTC
TRBJ2-2	few	TRBV6-2/TRBV6-3	NA	CASSYSGVGELFF	TGTGCCAGCAGTTATTCGGGAGTCGGGGAGCTGTTTTTT
TRBJ2-2	many	TRBV4-3	NA	CASSQWRNTGELFF	TGCGCCAGCAGCCAATGGCGGAACACCGGGGAGCTGTTTTTT
TRBJ2-6	many	TRBV3-1	NA	CASSQDFSGGANVLTF	TGTGCCAGCAGCCAAGATTTTTCTGGGGGGGCCAACGTCCTGACTTTC
TRBJ2-3	few	TRBV28	TRBD2	CASRPPGLASDTQYF	TGTGCCAGCAGACCTCCGGGACTAGCGTCAGATACGCAGTATTTT
TRBJ2-7	many	TRBV4-3	TRBD2	CASSRGLANYEQYF	TGCGCCAGCAGCAGGGGACTAGCGAACTACGAGCAGTACTTC
TRBJ2-1	once	TRBV11-1	NA	CASSLIPLNRSLTYNEQFF	TGTGCCAGCAGCCTTATTCCCTTGAACAGATCCTTGACCTACAATGAGCAGTTCTTC
TRBJ2-7	many	TRBV28	NA	CAILRGDSEQYF	TGTGCCATCCTGAGGGGGGACAGCGAGCAGTACTTC
TRBJ2-2	many	TRBV27	NA	CASKGLTGELFF	TGTGCCAGCAAAGGTCTGACCGGGGAGCTGTTTTTT
TRBJ1-6	few	TRBV10-3	TRBD1	CAISESRTGLNSPLHF	TGTGCCATCAGTGAGTCCCGGACAGGGTTGAATTCACCCCTCCACTTT
TRBJ1-6	NA	TRBV4-2	NA	CASSHNRVDNSPLHF	TGTGCCAGCAGTCACAACAGGGTCGATAATTCACCCCTCCACTTT
TRBJ1-1	NA	TRBV20-1	NA	CSASRIMNTEAFF	TGCAGTGCCAGTCGGATCATGAACACTGAAGCTTTCTTT
TRBJ2-3	NA	TRBV4-2	NA	CASSQEWTKTDTQYF	TGTGCCAGCAGCCAAGAATGGACTAAGACAGATACGCAGTATTTT
TRBJ2-3	NA	TRBV7-2	NA	CASSPSVPSTDTQYF	TGTGCCAGCAGCCCTAGCGTCCCTAGCACAGATACGCAGTATTTT
TRBJ1-2	NA	TRBV4-1	NA	CASSRPTTESYGYTF	TGCGCCAGCAGCCGACCCACGACGGAATCCTATGGCTACACCTTC
TRBJ1-1	NA	TRBV6-2/TRBV6-3	NA	CASSYSVLTGLMSNTEAFF	TGTGCCAGCAGTTACTCGGTCCTAACAGGGTTGATGTCGAACACTGAAGCTTTCTTT
TRBJ2-1	many	TRBV5-1	TRBD2	CASLDTSGINEQFF	TGCGCCAGCTTAGACACTAGCGGAATCAATGAGCAGTTCTTC
TRBJ2-1	NA	TRBV11-2	TRBD2	CASSLHRHALAGVLSSYNEQFF	TGTGCCAGCAGCTTACATAGACATGCACTAGCGGGAGTCCTTAGCTCCTACAATGAGCAGTTCTTC
TRBJ1-4	many	TRBV7-9	TRBD1	CASSLMGQGAIF	TGTGCCAGCAGCTTAATGGGACAGGGGGCGATTTTT
TRBJ2-3	few	TRBV5-1	TRBD1	CASSLPGQGSDTQYF	TGCGCCAGCAGCTTGCCGGGACAGGGATCGGATACGCAGTATTTT
TRBJ2-5	once	TRBV10-3	NA	CAISRDIQETQYF	TGTGCCATCAGCCGGGACATCCAAGAGACCCAGTACTTC
TRBJ1-2	few	TRBV12-3/TRBV12-4	TRBD1	CASSPRDRYYGYTF	TGTGCCAGCAGTCCCCGGGACAGGTACTATGGCTACACCTTC
TRBJ1-5	few	TRBV5-5	NA	CASSLRALMQPQHF	TGTGCCAGCAGCTTGAGGGCCTTGATGCAGCCCCAGCATTTT
TRBJ2-7	many	TRBV20-1	NA	CGAETYEQYF	TGCGGAGCAGAGACCTACGAGCAGTACTTC
TRBJ2-1	NA	TRBV5-1	NA	CASSAGGVEQFF	TGCGCCAGCAGCGCCGGAGGAGTGGAGCAGTTCTTC
TRBJ2-5	NA	TRBV14	TRBD2	CASSQGFASGGLETQYF	TGTGCCAGCAGCCAAGGATTTGCTAGCGGGGGGTTGGAGACCCAGTACTTC
TRBJ2-7	few	TRBV18	TRBD1	CASSPTGQSYEQYF	TGTGCCAGCTCACCAACGGGACAGTCCTACGAGCAGTACTTC
TRBJ2-6	few	TRBV20-1	NA	CSAPSIPYHSGANVLTF	TGCAGTGCTCCATCCATACCCTACCACTCTGGGGCCAACGTCCTGACTTTC
TRBJ2-5	few	TRBV11-2	TRBD1	CASSFYRTGEETQYF	TGTGCCAGCAGCTTTTATCGGACAGGGGAAGAGACCCAGTACTTC
TRBJ2-5	few	TRBV15	NA	CATSRSSETQYF	TGTGCCACCAGCAGAAGCTCGGAGACCCAGTACTTC
TRBJ2-1	few	TRBV24-1	TRBD1	CATSDRDRVGNEQFF	TGTGCCACCAGTGACCGGGACAGGGTAGGTAATGAGCAGTTCTTC
TRBJ2-1	few	TRBV20-1	TRBD2	CSARNPGTSGIYNEQFF	TGCAGTGCTAGAAACCCCGGGACTAGCGGAATCTACAATGAGCAGTTCTTC
TRBJ2-1	NA	TRBV11-2	NA	CASSIPGTDYNEQFF	TGTGCCAGCAGCATCCCCGGGACGGATTACAATGAGCAGTTCTTC
TRBJ1-1	few	TRBV20-1	NA	CSASPPFDRRAVPEAFF	TGCAGTGCTAGTCCCCCCTTTGACAGGAGGGCGGTCCCTGAAGCTTTCTTT
TRBJ2-5	many	TRBV11-2	NA	CASSQGARETQYF	TGTGCCAGCAGCCAAGGGGCACGAGAGACCCAGTACTTC
TRBJ2-7	NA	TRBV7-9	NA	CASSLARGGTYEQYF	TGTGCCAGCAGCTTAGCGCGTGGAGGGACCTACGAGCAGTACTTC
TRBJ2-6	NA	TRBV7-9	NA	CASSRGGANVLTF	TGTGCCAGCAGCCGAGGAGGGGCCAACGTCCTGACTTTC
TRBJ2-7	few	TRBV20-1	NA	CSARDVADEQYF	TGCAGTGCTAGAGATGTGGCGGACGAGCAGTACTTC
TRBJ1-4	few	TRBV12-3/TRBV12-4	TRBD1	CASSTGGATNEKLFF	TGTGCCAGCAGTACAGGGGGCGCAACTAATGAAAAACTGTTTTTT
TRBJ2-1	NA	TRBV19	TRBD2	CASSSSGVRYNEQFF	TGTGCCAGTAGTAGTAGCGGGGTCCGCTACAATGAGCAGTTCTTC
TRBJ2-2	few	TRBV10-3	NA	CAISGRGRTGELFF	TGTGCCATCAGTGGCCGGGGTCGGACCGGGGAGCTGTTTTTT
TRBJ2-3	NA	TRBV4-3	TRBD2	CASSLTSGRGTDTQYF	TGCGCCAGCAGCCTGACTAGCGGGAGGGGCACAGATACGCAGTATTTT
TRBJ2-3	many	TRBV14	NA	CASSQGFRRPTQYF	TGTGCCAGCAGCCAAGGATTTCGCCGACCGACGCAGTATTTT
TRBJ1-6	few	TRBV12-3/TRBV12-4	NA	CASSWTEETYNSPLHF	TGTGCCAGCAGTTGGACAGAGGAGACCTATAATTCACCCCTCCACTTT
TRBJ1-1	many	TRBV5-1	NA	CASRPPGQSNTEAFF	TGCGCCAGCAGGCCCCCCGGACAGTCGAACACTGAAGCTTTCTTT
TRBJ1-4	NA	TRBV4-1	NA	CASSQVLPRGLFF	TGCGCCAGCAGCCAAGTATTACCACGAGGACTGTTTTTT